The 29 T cell receptor beta chains below all came from one sample that was sequenced in a study of metastatic and nonmetastatic thyroid tumors (dated by TCRdb to the early 2020s). None of the patients had been given any treatment before thyroid surgery. Library generation was performed with PCR. This sample was sequenced with an Illumina HiSeq 4000. Using fastp trimming at Q25 and MiXCR clonotype assembly, TCRdb reanalyzed the public sequencing data and kept in-frame beta chains. The sample records some 9,000 clones, 35% to 45% of which are singletons. The top ten clonotypes cover 20% to 25% of the sample. Sequenced sample: tumor tissue. The receptors here all came from a female donor with papillary thyroid cancer or a benign thyroid nodule (not recorded which). Some clones in this sample may be carry-over from other donors' samples.

This clone is judged medium-sized (0.01 to 0.1%). The chain combines TRBV4-1 with TRBJ2-7, with D possibly TRBD2 on 6 matching bases. V shed 0 bases and J shed 7 bases, with 16 bases lying between them. The CDR3 contains 15 residues. Germline V gives CDR1 MGHRA, CDR2 YSYEKL. The chain's CDR3 is CASSQEGGVLGEQYF. The CDR3 bases are TGCGCCAGCAGCCAAGAGGGCGGGGTCCTAGGTGAGCAGTACTTC.

With respect to this clone: At one of its ends the junction is not consistent with the germline gene, which may arise from a read error. V gene TRBV6-1 combines with J gene TRBJ2-1; 8 nucleotides match TRBD2. CDR1 is MNHNS, CDR2 SASEGT, per germline. The CDR3 loop spans 16 amino acids. The CDR3, as DNA: TGTGCCAGCAGCCTCGACGGGGGGGTCTCCTACAATGAGCAGTTCTTT. It codes for CASSLDGGVSYNEQFF.

By share, this clone counts as medium-sized. This rearrangement joins TRBV5-1 to TRBJ2-7; 8 bases agree with TRBD2. The CDR3 is made up of 16 amino acids. CDR1 SGHRS and CDR2 YFSETQ come from the germline V gene. V lost 3 bases and J lost 5; bases outside the gene matches: 13. CDR3 nucleotides: TGCGCCAGCAGCTCAGGACTAGCAAATCCCCCCGACGAGCAGTACTTC. This encodes CASSSGLANPPDEQYF.

The V gene is TRBV30, the J gene TRBJ1-1, with TRBD1 matching over 9 bases. Germline-derived CDR1 and CDR2 are GTSNPN and SVGIG (reference sequence). This CDR3 has 13 amino acids. J gave up 6 bases and V 5 bases, and 7 bases lay outside the gene matches. Written as DNA, the CDR3 is TGTGCCTGGGAAGGGACAGGGAGGGCTGAAGCTTTCTTT. Translated: CAWEGTGRAEAFF.

By share, this clone ranks as medium-sized. The chain has TRBV15 and TRBJ1-4; possible D gene TRBD1, 5 bases. Trimming stripped 6 bases from V and 10 bases from J, with 18 bases between. Germline V gene sequence: CDR1 LNHNV, CDR2 YYDKDF (reference sequence). This CDR3 is 14 amino acids long. CDR3 nucleotide sequence: TGTGCCACCAGTCCGCGGGGAGGGACTGGAAAACTGTTTTTT. Its translation: CATSPRGGTGKLFF.

The chain employs TRBV30 and TRBJ1-3; D might be TRBD1 (5 bases). Trimming took off 0 bases at V and 0 bases at J, with 12 bases between the two ends. Germline V gene lookup returns CDR1 GTSNPN and CDR2 SVGIG (reference sequence). The CDR3 consists of 16 residues. CDR3 bases: TGTGCCTGGAGTGTTTGGGGGTCCCGCTCTGGAAACACCATATATTTT. Encoded protein: CAWSVWGSRSGNTIYF.

This chain joins TRBV7-2 and TRBJ2-3; D call uncertain. Trimming stripped 5 bases from V and 0 bases from J, with 6 bases between. Germline lookup yields CDR1 SGHTA and CDR2 FQGNSA. The CDR3 length is 13 residues. The CDR3, as DNA: TGTGCCAGCAGCGCAACTAGCACAGATACGCAGTATTTT. Amino acids: CASSATSTDTQYF.

CDR3 amino acids: CASSFHGPLYEQYF. Written as DNA, the CDR3 is TGTGCCAGCAGCTTTCACGGGCCCCTTTACGAGCAGTACTTC. This rearrangement joins TRBV11-2 to TRBJ2-7; D uncertain. The ends were cut back, 3 bases at V and 4 bases at J, with 13 bases in the middle. The CDR3 extends over 14 amino acids. Germline lookup yields CDR1 SGHAT and CDR2 FQNNGV.

This clone was seen a few times. This rearrangement joins TRBV6-2 or TRBV6-3 to TRBJ2-1; 10 bases map to TRBD2. The junction had 19 bases not matched to a gene; V was cut back by 5 bases and J by 15 bases. The CDR3 length is 16 residues. CDR1 is MNHEY and CDR2 is SVGEGT in the germline V gene. The DNA of the CDR3 is TGTGCCAGCAGTACCCTAGGGGCGTCTAGCGGGAGCGTGATGTTCTTC. This codes for CASSTLGASSGSVMFF.

The chain couples TRBV6-5 to TRBJ2-7; 8 positions match TRBD2. CDR3 length equals 17 residues. V gave up 4 bases and J gave up 4 bases; unmatched junction bases: 15. Germline CDR1 MNHEY, CDR2 SVGAGI. CDR3 sequence reads: CASSSNGLAEIPYEQYF. The DNA for the CDR3 is TGTGCCAGCAGTTCCAACGGACTAGCCGAAATACCTTACGAGCAGTACTTC.

The gene calls are TRBV11-2 and TRBJ2-1; 7 nucleotides align to TRBD2. Germline-derived CDR1 and CDR2 are SGHAT and FQNNGV. CDR3 length: 16 residues. Unmatched junction bases numbered 15, after V lost 5 bases and J lost 8 bases. DNA for the CDR3: TGTGCCAGCAGCCCCGGTCGACTAGCAATCATCGATGAGCAGTTCTTC. This sequence encodes CASSPGRLAIIDEQFF. The full variable domain, rest sourced from reference TRBV11-2 and TRBJ2-1, is EAGVAQSPRYKIIEKRQSVAFWCNPISGHATLYWYQQILGQGPKLLIQFQNNGVVDDSQLPKDRFSAERLKGVDSTLKIQPAKLEDSAVYLCASSPGRLAIIDEQFFGPGTRLTVL.

This rearrangement joins TRBV20-1 to TRBJ2-7, with unresolved D. The length of the CDR3 is 14 residues. V shed 3 bases and J shed 0 bases, with 12 bases lying between them. Germline CDR1 reads DFQATT; CDR2 reads SNEGSKA (reference sequence). The CDR3 is CSASGRSNSYEQYF. The CDR3 DNA reads TGCAGTGCTAGTGGTAGGTCCAACTCCTACGAGCAGTACTTC.

The table lists this clone with a few counts. The CDR3 bases are TGTGCCAGCAGTTTAGGGGGGGCCCTACCCTACAATGAGCAGTTCTTC. It yields the protein CASSLGGALPYNEQFF. The chain is built from TRBV12-3 or TRBV12-4 and TRBJ2-1; D may match TRBD1 or TRBD2 (6 bases each). This CDR3 comprises 16 residues. V shed 1 base and J shed 2 bases, with 12 bases lying between them.

The rearrangement uses TRBV20-1 and TRBJ2-7; 7 positions agree with TRBD1. The CDR3 runs 13 residues. CDR1 is DFQATT and CDR2 is SNEGSKA in the germline V gene (reference sequence). Trimming took 6 bases from V and 5 from J; bases not matched to a gene: 10. DNA of the CDR3: TGCAGTGCCCCCGTACAGGGGTTCAACGAGCAGTACTTC. As protein: CSAPVQGFNEQYF.

The J gene is TRBJ2-3, the V gene TRBV13, with a tentative D call TRBD1 (6 bases). The ends were cut back, 2 bases at V and 2 bases at J, with 11 bases in the middle. The germline V gene encodes CDR1 PRHDT and CDR2 FYEKMQ (reference sequence). CDR3 size: 15 residues. CDR3 amino acids: CASSLFQGYTDTQYF. The DNA for the CDR3 is TGTGCCAGCAGCTTATTTCAGGGGTACACAGATACGCAGTATTTT.

This clone was recorded a few times. V gene TRBV28 combines with J gene TRBJ2-7; 12 nucleotides agree with TRBD2. The CDR3 loop spans 14 amino acids. The germline V gene has CDR1 MDHEN and CDR2 SYDVKM. The V gene end was trimmed by 10 bases and the J gene end by 5 bases; junction bases not matched to a gene: 9. The CDR3 loop is CATSVWTSGNEQYF. CDR3 nucleotide sequence: TGTGCCACTTCTGTATGGACTAGCGGGAACGAGCAGTACTTC.

This rearrangement joins TRBV28 to TRBJ2-3; possible D gene TRBD1, 5 bases. V lost 5 bases and J lost 7, with 10 bases in between. The CDR3 length is 12 residues. Germline V CDR1 and CDR2: MDHEN, SYDVKM. CDR3 nucleotide sequence: TGTGCCAGCAGTATGCAGGGTTATACGCAGTATTTT. Translated, it gives CASSMQGYTQYF.

The V and J genes are TRBV9 and TRBJ1-1, with 7 positions matching TRBD1. The V and J ends lost 4 bases and 3 bases, in that order; junction bases with no gene match: 9. Germline V lookup: CDR1 SGDLS, CDR2 YYNGEE. This CDR3 contains 15 residues. The CDR3 sequence: CASSTDQGDYTEAFF. The CDR3 DNA follows: TGTGCCAGCAGCACCGACCAGGGGGATTACACTGAAGCTTTCTTT.

This clone was seen a few times. This chain connects TRBV28 to TRBJ1-2, with a tentative D call TRBD1 (5 bases). Germline loops: CDR1 MDHEN, CDR2 SYDVKM. The CDR3 runs to 12 residues. V was pared by 3 bases and J by 8 bases, with 10 bases between. For the CDR3, the DNA is TGTGCCAGCAGTTTTGGAGGGGACGGCTACACCTTC. Translating gives CASSFGGDGYTF.

In this sample, this clone turned up a few times. One end of the junction varies from germline; a read error may be responsible. V usage is TRBV28 and J usage is TRBJ2-7, with TRBD1 matching over 9 bases. Germline-derived CDR1 and CDR2 are MDHEN and SYDVKM. The CDR3 runs to 10 residues. The chain's CDR3 is CASSPGQGDF. The CDR3 DNA follows: TGTGCCAGCAGTCCGGGACAGGGTGACTTC.

The chain uses TRBV7-8 and TRBJ2-5; D might be TRBD1 (6 bases). V lost 0 bases to trimming and J lost 1 base, with 9 bases between them. This CDR3 is built from 15 residues. Germline assignment: CDR1 SGHVS and CDR2 FQNEAQ. The CDR3 is CASSLALDSQETQYF. The CDR3 region has the DNA TGTGCCAGCAGCTTAGCTCTGGACAGCCAAGAGACCCAGTACTTC.

There are many counts of this clone. The chain employs TRBV28 and TRBJ1-6; D uncertain. Trimming shortened V by 7 bases and J by 2 bases, and 9 bases separated the two germline ends. The CDR3 is made up of 14 amino acids. Germline lookup yields CDR1 MDHEN and CDR2 SYDVKM. The CDR3 DNA is TGTGCCAGCAACAGTCTGCCCTATAATTCACCCCTCCACTTT. It yields the protein CASNSLPYNSPLHF.

The rearrangement uses TRBV12-3 or TRBV12-4 and TRBJ2-7; 7 nucleotides agree with TRBD1. The V gene end was trimmed by 4 bases and the J gene end by 0 bases; junction bases not matched to a gene: 3. The CDR3 extends over 14 amino acids. The DNA for the CDR3 is TGTGCCAGCAGTTCCTGGGACAGCTCCTACGAGCAGTACTTC. It encodes CASSSWDSSYEQYF.

The rearrangement links TRBV11-2 to TRBJ2-1, with 7 bases identical to TRBD1. Germline V gene data show CDR1 as SGHAT and CDR2 as FQNNGV. This CDR3 has 16 amino acids. J gave up 4 bases and V 6 bases, and 12 bases lay outside the gene matches. The CDR3 sequence: CASRRPPGTVYNEQFF. The CDR3 nucleotides read TGTGCCAGCAGACGGCCACCCGGGACAGTGTACAATGAGCAGTTCTTC.

This clone was detected ten times or more. The chain links TRBV28 to TRBJ1-1, with 9 bases matching TRBD1. The CDR3 has 14 residues. The germline gives CDR1 MDHEN, CDR2 SYDVKM. After removal of 10 bases from V and 5 bases from J, the junction contained 11 bases not matched to a gene. CDR3 sequence: CANSVGQGSTEAFF. CDR3 bases: TGTGCCAACAGCGTAGGACAGGGGTCTACTGAAGCTTTCTTT.

The V gene is TRBV27, the J gene TRBJ2-7, with a possible D match to TRBD2 (5 bases). Germline V gives CDR1 MNHEY, CDR2 SMNVEV (reference sequence). There are 12 residues in the CDR3. The ends were cut back, 2 bases at V and 6 bases at J, with 8 bases in the middle. Written as DNA, the CDR3 is TGTGCCAGCAGTTTACGGGGAATCGAGCAGTACTTC. Its protein product is CASSLRGIEQYF.

In its sample, this clone is medium-sized. V is TRBV12-3 or TRBV12-4 and J is TRBJ1-2; D is possibly TRBD1 (5 bases). CDR3 length: 14 residues. V dropped 5 bases and J dropped 4 bases, with 14 bases sitting between them. The CDR3 reads CASSLTGVLYGYTF. As DNA, the CDR3 is TGTGCCAGCAGTCTCACGGGGGTCCTCTATGGCTACACCTTC.

The chain is built from TRBV18 and TRBJ2-7; D is unresolved. CDR3 length equals 12 residues. V was pared by 2 bases and J by 6 bases, with 8 bases between. The germline V gene has CDR1 KGHSH and CDR2 LQKENI. The CDR3 DNA reads TGTGCCAGCTCACCATCCCTAGGCGAGCAGTACTTC. It specifies CASSPSLGEQYF.

This clone was recorded a few times. The rearrangement joins TRBV6-1 to TRBJ2-1; D is unresolved. Trimming cost V 5 bases and J 0 bases, with 14 bases left between them. Germline values: CDR1 MNHNS, CDR2 SASEGT. The CDR3 runs 16 residues. The CDR3 DNA is TGTGCCAGCAGTCGAAGGCTCTTTGGCTCCTACAATGAGCAGTTCTTC. Protein: CASSRRLFGSYNEQFF.